This T cell receptor (beta chain) was captured by sequencing in a study of T cells in Graves' hyperthyroidism and ophthalmopathy. Whole-study results and caveats: Most thyroid clonotypes with frequency above 0.001 were detected in blood. Patients with ophthalmopathy were separated from those with stable hyperthyroidism by a 13 V-J model.

What was amplified from RNA transcripts were TCR beta CDR3 regions. HTBI primers drove first-round RT-PCR of the TCR CDR3. TCRdb independently ran MiXCR on the multiplex PCR reads; one entry per CDR3 protein. This sample yields around 250,000 distinct CDR3 sequences, of which less than 15% are seen a single time; about an eighth belongs to the top ten. This clonotype occurred many times. Its antigen remains unidentified. Diagnoses rested on clinical symptoms, serum thyroxine and TRAb, thyroid ultrasound and orbital computed tomography. Sequencing was done on a sample of blood. The TCR sequence derives from a woman aged 40 to 50 with Graves' hyperthyroidism that later progressed to Graves' ophthalmopathy.

CDR3 coding DNA: TGTGCCAGCAGCCCCCGGGGGACCGTCAAAAACATTCAGTACTTC. Its protein product is CASSPRGTVKNIQYF. J is TRBJ2-4 and V is TRBV28, with TRBD2 as a possible D gene (6 bases). This CDR3 contains 15 residues. V gave up 6 bases and J gave up 3 bases, with 15 bases separating them. Germline lookup yields CDR1 MDHEN and CDR2 SYDVKM. The full variable domain, with the rest looked up from reference TRBV28 and TRBJ2-4, is DVKVTQSSRYLVKRTGEKVFLECVQDMDHENMFWYRQDPGLGLRLIYFSYDVKMKEKGDIPEGYSVSREKKERFSLILESASTNQTSMYLCASSPRGTVKNIQYFGAGTRLSVL.